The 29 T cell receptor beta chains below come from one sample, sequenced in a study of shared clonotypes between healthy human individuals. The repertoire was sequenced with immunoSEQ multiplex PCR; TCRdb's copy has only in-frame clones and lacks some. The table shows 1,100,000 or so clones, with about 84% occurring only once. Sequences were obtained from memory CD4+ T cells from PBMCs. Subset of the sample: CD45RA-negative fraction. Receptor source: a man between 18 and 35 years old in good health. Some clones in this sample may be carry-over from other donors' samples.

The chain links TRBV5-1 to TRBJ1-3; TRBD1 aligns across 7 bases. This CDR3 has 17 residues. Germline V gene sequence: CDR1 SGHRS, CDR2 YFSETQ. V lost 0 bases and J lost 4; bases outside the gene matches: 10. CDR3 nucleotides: TGCGCCAGCAGCTTGGCCTGGGGAGGGGGCTCCGGAAACACCATATATTTT. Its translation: CASSLAWGGGSGNTIYF.

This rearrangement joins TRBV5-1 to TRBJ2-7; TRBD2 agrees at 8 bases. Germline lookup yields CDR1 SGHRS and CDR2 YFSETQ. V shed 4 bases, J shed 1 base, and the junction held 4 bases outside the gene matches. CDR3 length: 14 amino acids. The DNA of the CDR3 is TGCGCCAGCAGCCCCGGGGGGGAGTCCTACGAGCAGTACTTC. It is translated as CASSPGGESYEQYF. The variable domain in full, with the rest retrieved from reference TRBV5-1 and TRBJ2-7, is KAGVTQTPRYLIKTRGQQVTLSCSPISGHRSVSWYQQTPGQGLQFLFEYFSETQRNKGNFPGRFSGRQFSNSRSEMNVSTLELGDSALYLCASSPGGESYEQYFGPGTRLTVT.

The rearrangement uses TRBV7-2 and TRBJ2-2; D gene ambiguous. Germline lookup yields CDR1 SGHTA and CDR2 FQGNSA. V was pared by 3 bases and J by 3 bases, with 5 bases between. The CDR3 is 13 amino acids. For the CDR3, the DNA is TGTGCCAGCAGCTTTGGCTACACCGGGGAGCTGTTTTTT. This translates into CASSFGYTGELFF.

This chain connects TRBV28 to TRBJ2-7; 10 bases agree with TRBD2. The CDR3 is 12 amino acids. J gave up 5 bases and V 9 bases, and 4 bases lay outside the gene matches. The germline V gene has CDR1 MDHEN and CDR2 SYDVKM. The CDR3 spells CASSGRLHEQYF. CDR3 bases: TGTGCCAGTAGCGGGAGGCTGCACGAGCAGTACTTC.

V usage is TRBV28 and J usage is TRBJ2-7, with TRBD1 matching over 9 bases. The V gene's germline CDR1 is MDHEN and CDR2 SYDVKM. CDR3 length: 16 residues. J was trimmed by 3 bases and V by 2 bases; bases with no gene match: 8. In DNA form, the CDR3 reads TGTGCCAGCAGTTTACCGGGACAGGGCCCGAACTACGAGCAGTACTTC. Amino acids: CASSLPGQGPNYEQYF. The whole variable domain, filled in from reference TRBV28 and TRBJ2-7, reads DVKVTQSSRYLVKRTGEKVFLECVQDMDHENMFWYRQDPGLGLRLIYFSYDVKMKEKGDIPEGYSVSREKKERFSLILESASTNQTSMYLCASSLPGQGPNYEQYFGPGTRLTVT.

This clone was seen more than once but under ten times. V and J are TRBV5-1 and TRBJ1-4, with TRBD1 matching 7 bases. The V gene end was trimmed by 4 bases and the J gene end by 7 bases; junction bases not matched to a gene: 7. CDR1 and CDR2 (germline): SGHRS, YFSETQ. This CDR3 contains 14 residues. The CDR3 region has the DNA TGCGCCAGCAGCCCTGGGACAGACGGTGAAAAACTGTTTTTT. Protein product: CASSPGTDGEKLFF.

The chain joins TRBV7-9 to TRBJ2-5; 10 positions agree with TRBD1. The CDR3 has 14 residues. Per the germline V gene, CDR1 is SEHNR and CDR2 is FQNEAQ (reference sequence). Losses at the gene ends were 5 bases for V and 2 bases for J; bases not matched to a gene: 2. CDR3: CASSPDRGQETQYF. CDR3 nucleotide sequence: TGTGCCAGCAGCCCGGACAGGGGGCAAGAGACCCAGTACTTC.

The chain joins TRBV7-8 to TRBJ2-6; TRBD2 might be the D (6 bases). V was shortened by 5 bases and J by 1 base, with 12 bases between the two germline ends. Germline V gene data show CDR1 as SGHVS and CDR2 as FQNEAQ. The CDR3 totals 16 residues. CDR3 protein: CASSLLGGSGANVLTF. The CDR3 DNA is TGTGCCAGCAGCCTACTGGGAGGTTCTGGGGCCAACGTCCTGACTTTC.

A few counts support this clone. The CDR3 spells CASRAMAGNTEAFF. The CDR3 DNA reads TGTGCCAGCAGGGCCATGGCGGGTAACACTGAAGCTTTCTTT. The J gene is TRBJ1-1, the V gene TRBV14; the D is unclear. From germline, CDR1 is SGHDN and CDR2 FVKESK. The CDR3 is 14 residues long. V gave up 6 bases and J gave up 2 bases, with 13 bases separating them. The full variable domain, rest sourced from reference TRBV14 and TRBJ1-1, is EAGVTQFPSHSVIEKGQTVTLRCDPISGHDNLYWYRRVMGKEIKFLLHFVKESKQDESGMPNNRFLAERTGGTYSTLKVQPAELEDSGVYFCASRAMAGNTEAFFGQGTRLTVV.

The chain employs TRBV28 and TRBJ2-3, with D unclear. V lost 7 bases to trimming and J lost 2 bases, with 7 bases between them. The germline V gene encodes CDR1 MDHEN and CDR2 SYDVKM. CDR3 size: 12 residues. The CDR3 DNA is TGTGCCAGCACCCGGTCCACAGATACGCAGTATTTT. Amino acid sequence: CASTRSTDTQYF.

Written as DNA, the CDR3 is TGTGCCAGCAGTCCCCAGGACCCTAATCAGCCCCAGCATTTT. Its translation is CASSPQDPNQPQHF. This chain connects TRBV2 to TRBJ1-5; unclear D gene. Trimming shortened V by 5 bases and J by 4 bases, and 12 bases separated the two germline ends. In germline, CDR1 is SNHLY, CDR2 FYNNEI. The CDR3 covers 14 residues.

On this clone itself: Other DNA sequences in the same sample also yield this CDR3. The CDR3 is CSVSGRATGELFF. CDR3 DNA: TGCAGCGTTAGCGGGAGGGCCACCGGGGAGCTGTTTTTT. The V and J genes are TRBV29-1 and TRBJ2-2; the match to TRBD2 covers 10 bases. The CDR3 has 13 amino acids. Germline CDR1 SQVTM, CDR2 ANQGSEA. After removal of 5 bases from V and 4 bases from J, the junction contained 1 base not matched to a gene.

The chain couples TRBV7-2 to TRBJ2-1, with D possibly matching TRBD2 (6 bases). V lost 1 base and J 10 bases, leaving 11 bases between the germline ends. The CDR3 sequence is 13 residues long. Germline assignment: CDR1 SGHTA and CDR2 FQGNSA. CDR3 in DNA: TGTGCCAGCAGCTTAGGTCCGGGGGAAGAGCAGTTCTTC. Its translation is CASSLGPGEEQFF.

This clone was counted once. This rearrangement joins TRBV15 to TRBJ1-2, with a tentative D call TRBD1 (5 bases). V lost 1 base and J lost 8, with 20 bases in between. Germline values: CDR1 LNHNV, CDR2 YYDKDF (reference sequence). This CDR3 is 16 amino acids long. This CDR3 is CATSRVRSGSPYGYTF. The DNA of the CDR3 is TGTGCCACCAGCAGAGTTAGGTCAGGGTCGCCCTACGGCTACACCTTC.

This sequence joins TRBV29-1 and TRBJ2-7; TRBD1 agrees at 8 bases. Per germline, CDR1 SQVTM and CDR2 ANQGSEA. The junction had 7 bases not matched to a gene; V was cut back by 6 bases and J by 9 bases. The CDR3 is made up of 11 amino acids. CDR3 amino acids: CSVQDRVGQYF. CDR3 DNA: TGCAGCGTCCAGGACAGGGTAGGGCAGTACTTC.

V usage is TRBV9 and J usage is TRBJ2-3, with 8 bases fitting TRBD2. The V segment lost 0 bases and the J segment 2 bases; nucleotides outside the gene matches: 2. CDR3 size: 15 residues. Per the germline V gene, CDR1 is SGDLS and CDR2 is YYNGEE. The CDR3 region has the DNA TGTGCCAGCAGCGTAGTTAGCGGGAACACAGATACGCAGTATTTT. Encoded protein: CASSVVSGNTDTQYF.

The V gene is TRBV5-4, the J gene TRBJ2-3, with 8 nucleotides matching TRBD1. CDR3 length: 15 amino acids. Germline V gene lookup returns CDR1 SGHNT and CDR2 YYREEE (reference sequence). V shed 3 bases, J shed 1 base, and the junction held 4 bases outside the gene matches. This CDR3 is CASSSTGAGTDTQYF. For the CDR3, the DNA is TGTGCCAGCAGCTCGACAGGGGCCGGCACAGATACGCAGTATTTT.

CDR3 loop: CASSPGNYLTYGYTF. Written as DNA, the CDR3 is TGTGCCAGCAGCCCAGGGAATTACCTAACCTATGGCTACACCTTC. This chain links TRBV7-9 with TRBJ1-2, with D possibly TRBD1 on 5 matching bases. The CDR3 extends over 15 amino acids. The ends were cut back, 5 bases at V and 4 bases at J, with 17 bases in the middle. Germline assignment: CDR1 SEHNR and CDR2 FQNEAQ (reference sequence). Full variable domain (rest looked up from reference TRBV7-9 and TRBJ1-2): DTGVSQNPRHKITKRGQNVTFRCDPISEHNRLYWYRQTLGQGPEFLTYFQNEAQLEKSRLLSDRFSAERPKGSFSTLEIQRTEQGDSAMYLCASSPGNYLTYGYTFGSGTRLTVV.

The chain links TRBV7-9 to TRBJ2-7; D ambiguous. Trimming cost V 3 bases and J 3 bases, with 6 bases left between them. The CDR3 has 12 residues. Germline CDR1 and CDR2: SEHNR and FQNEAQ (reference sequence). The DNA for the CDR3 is TGTGCCAGCAGCTTTGGAGTCTACGAGCAGTACTTC. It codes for CASSFGVYEQYF. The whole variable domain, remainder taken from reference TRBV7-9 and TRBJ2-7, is DTGVSQNPRHKITKRGQNVTFRCDPISEHNRLYWYRQTLGQGPEFLTYFQNEAQLEKSRLLSDRFSAERPKGSFSTLEIQRTEQGDSAMYLCASSFGVYEQYFGPGTRLTVT.

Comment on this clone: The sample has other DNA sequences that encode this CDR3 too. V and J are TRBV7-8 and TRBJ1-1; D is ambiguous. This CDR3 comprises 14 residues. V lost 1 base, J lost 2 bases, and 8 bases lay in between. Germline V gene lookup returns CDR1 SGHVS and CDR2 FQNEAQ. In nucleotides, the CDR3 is TGTGCCAGCAGCTTAGTCAGAACCAACACTGAAGCTTTCTTT. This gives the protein CASSLVRTNTEAFF.

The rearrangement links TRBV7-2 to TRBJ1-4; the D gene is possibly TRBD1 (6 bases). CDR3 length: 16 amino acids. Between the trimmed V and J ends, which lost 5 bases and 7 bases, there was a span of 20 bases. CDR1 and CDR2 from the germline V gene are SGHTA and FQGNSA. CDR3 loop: CASSNRDWGAGEKLFF. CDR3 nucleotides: TGTGCCAGCAGCAATCGGGATTGGGGGGCTGGTGAAAAACTGTTTTTT.

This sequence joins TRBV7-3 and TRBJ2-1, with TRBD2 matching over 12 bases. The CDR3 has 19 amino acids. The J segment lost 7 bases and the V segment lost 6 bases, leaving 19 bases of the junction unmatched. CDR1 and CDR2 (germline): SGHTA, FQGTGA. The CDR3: CASSQRPSGRAYGGNEQFF. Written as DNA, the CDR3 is TGTGCCAGCAGTCAACGCCCTAGCGGGAGGGCCTACGGGGGAAATGAGCAGTTCTTC.

CDR3 nucleotides: TGTGCCAGCAACAAAGGGACTTTCTACGAGCAGTACTTC. Protein sequence: CASNKGTFYEQYF. This rearrangement joins TRBV5-5 to TRBJ2-7; maybe TRBD2 (6 bases). CDR3 length: 13 residues. CDR1 is SGHKS and CDR2 is YYEKEE in the germline V gene (reference sequence). V shed 6 bases and J shed 3 bases, with 13 bases lying between them.

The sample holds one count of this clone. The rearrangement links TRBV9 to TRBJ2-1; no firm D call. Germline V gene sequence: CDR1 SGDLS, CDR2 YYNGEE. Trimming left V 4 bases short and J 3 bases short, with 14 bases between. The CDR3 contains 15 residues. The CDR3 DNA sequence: TGTGCCAGCAGCCCTCGGGCGTGGGGCTACAATGAGCAGTTCTTC. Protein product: CASSPRAWGYNEQFF.

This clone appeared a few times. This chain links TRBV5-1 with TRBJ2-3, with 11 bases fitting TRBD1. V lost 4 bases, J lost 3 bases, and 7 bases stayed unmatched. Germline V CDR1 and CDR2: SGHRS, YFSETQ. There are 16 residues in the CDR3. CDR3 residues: CASSKGDRGMTDTQYF. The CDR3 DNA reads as TGCGCCAGCAGCAAAGGGGACAGGGGGATGACAGATACGCAGTATTTT.

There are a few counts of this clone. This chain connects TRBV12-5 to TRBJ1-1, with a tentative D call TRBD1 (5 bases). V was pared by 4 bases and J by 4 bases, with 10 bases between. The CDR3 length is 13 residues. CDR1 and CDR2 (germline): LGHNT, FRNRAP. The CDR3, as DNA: TGTGCTAGTGGTTGGGGGATCCGCACTGAAGCTTTCTTT. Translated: CASGWGIRTEAFF. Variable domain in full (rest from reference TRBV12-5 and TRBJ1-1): DARVTQTPRHKVTEMGQEVTMRCQPILGHNTVFWYRQTMMQGLELLAYFRNRAPLDDSGMPKDRFSAEMPDATLATLKIQPSEPRDSAVYFCASGWGIRTEAFFGQGTRLTVV.

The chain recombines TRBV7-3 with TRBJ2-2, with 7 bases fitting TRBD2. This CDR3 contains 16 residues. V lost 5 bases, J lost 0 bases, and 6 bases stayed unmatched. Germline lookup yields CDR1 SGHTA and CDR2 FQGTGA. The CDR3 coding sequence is TGTGCCAGCAGCGTATCGCTAGCGGCGAACACCGGGGAGCTGTTTTTT. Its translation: CASSVSLAANTGELFF.

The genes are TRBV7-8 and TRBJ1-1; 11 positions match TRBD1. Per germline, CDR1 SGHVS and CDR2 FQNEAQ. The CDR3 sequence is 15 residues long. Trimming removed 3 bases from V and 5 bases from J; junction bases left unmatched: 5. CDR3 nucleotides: TGTGCCAGCAGCTTCGGGACAGGGGGAACAACTGAAGCTTTCTTT. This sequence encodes CASSFGTGGTTEAFF.

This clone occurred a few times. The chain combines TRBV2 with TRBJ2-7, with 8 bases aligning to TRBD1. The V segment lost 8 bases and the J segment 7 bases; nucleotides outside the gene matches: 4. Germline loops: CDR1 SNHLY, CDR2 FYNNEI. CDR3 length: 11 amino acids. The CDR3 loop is CASRQGREQYF. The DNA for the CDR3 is TGTGCCAGCCGACAGGGGCGGGAGCAGTACTTC.